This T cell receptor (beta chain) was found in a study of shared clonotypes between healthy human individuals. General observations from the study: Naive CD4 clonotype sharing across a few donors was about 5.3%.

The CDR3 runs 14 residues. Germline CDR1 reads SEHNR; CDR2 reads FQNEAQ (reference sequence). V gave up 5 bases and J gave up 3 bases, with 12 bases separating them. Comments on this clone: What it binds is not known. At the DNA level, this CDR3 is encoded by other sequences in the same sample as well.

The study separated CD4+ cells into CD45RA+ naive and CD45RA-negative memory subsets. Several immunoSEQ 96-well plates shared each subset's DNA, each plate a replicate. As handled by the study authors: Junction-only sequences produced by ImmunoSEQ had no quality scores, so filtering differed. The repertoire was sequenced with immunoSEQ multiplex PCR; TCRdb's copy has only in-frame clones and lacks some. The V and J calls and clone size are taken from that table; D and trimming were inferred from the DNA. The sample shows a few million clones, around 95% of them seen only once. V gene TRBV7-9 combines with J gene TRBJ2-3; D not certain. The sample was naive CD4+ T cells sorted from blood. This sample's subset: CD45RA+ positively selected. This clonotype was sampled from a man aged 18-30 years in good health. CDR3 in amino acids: CASSLGPSTDTQYF. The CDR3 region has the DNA TGTGCCAGCAGCCTAGGCCCCAGTACAGATACGCAGTATTTT. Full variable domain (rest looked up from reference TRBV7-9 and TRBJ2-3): DTGVSQNPRHKITKRGQNVTFRCDPISEHNRLYWYRQTLGQGPEFLTYFQNEAQLEKSRLLSDRFSAERPKGSFSTLEIQRTEQGDSAMYLCASSLGPSTDTQYFGPGTRLTVL.